The T cell receptor beta chain under discussion was sequenced for a study of a mutant IDH1 vaccine in newly diagnosed glioma. Study in general: Vaccine administration was initiated 4-6 weeks following radiotherapy alone, or with temozolomide cycles. Mean patient age was around 40 years; about 60% were male and about 40% female.

The junction had 3 bases not matched to a gene; V was cut back by 6 bases and J by 4 bases. Per the germline V gene, CDR1 is MNHEY and CDR2 is SVGAGI. This CDR3 contains 13 residues. Sample time point: week 11, during vaccination. It was 300 ug of mutant IDH1 20-mer peptide that made up each vaccine dose, given with topical imiquimod. Some clones are missing from TCRdb's copy, which holds only in-frame ones; the method was immunoSEQ multiplex PCR. The sample shows 55,000 to 65,000 clones, approximately 80% of them seen only once. About this clone itself: The antigen remains unidentified.

The receptor was derived from a young man with glioma. The sample consisted of PBMCs, taken from a glioma patient whose treatment included an IDH1 peptide vaccine. V gene TRBV6-5 combines with J gene TRBJ1-1, with 9 bases matching TRBD1. The CDR3 bases are TGTGCCAGCAGACAGGGGGCGCGCACTGAAGCTTTCTTT. It codes for CASRQGARTEAFF.